A selection of T cell receptor beta chains follows, all from one sample in a study of blood T cells in healthy people across ages. TCRdb re-analysed the 5' RACE reads in MiXCR, keeping a single row per CDR3 protein. The sample shows 450,000 to 600,000 distinct CDR3 sequences, about 29% of them seen only once. The same sample was also used in a study of T cells of mothers and their children.

The specimen was blood. Receptors were obtained from a boy aged 2 to 9 in good health. Both conserved end residues are part of each CDR3. A D gene is named only where the DNA matches it firmly. Clone size, where shown, is once, few, many, or a class for clones that have expanded.

>TRBD2|TRBV5-1|TRBJ2-1|once
CASSLEGTSGSWNGEQFF
TGCGCCAGCAGCTTGGAAGGGACTAGCGGGAGTTGGAACGGTGAGCAGTTCTTC
>TRBD2|TRBV9|TRBJ2-7|few
CASSVAAGGIYEQYF
TGTGCCAGCAGCGTAGCGGCGGGAGGGATCTACGAGCAGTACTTC
>TRBD1|TRBV12-3/TRBV12-4|TRBJ2-5|many
CASSSRDREETQYF
TGTGCCAGCAGTTCCCGGGACAGGGAAGAGACCCAGTACTTC
>TRBD1|TRBV6-5|TRBJ1-4|NA
CASSRDRVNEKLFF
TGTGCCAGCAGCCGGGACAGAGTTAATGAAAAACTGTTTTTT
>NA|TRBV10-2|TRBJ2-3|few
CASSERTRGDTQYF
TGCGCCAGCAGTGAGAGGACACGGGGAGATACGCAGTATTTT
>TRBD2|TRBV9|TRBJ2-2|NA
CASSVALAGNTGELFF
TGTGCCAGCAGCGTAGCACTAGCGGGGAACACCGGGGAGCTGTTTTTT
>NA|TRBV6-1|TRBJ1-5|NA
CASSEGSEPQHF
TGTGCCAGCAGTGAAGGCTCTGAGCCCCAGCATTTT
>NA|TRBV12-5|TRBJ2-1|NA
CASGLVLANNEQFF
TGTGCTAGTGGTTTGGTACTGGCAAACAATGAGCAGTTCTTC
>NA|TRBV20-1|TRBJ2-1|NA
CSASILARVNEQFF
TGCAGTGCTAGTATACTAGCTAGGGTCAATGAGCAGTTCTTC
>NA|TRBV12-3/TRBV12-4|TRBJ1-1|NA
CASSTGSAEAFF
TGTGCCAGCAGTACCGGTAGCGCTGAAGCTTTCTTT
>TRBD1|TRBV7-2|TRBJ1-4|NA
CASSSGRQGGNEKLFF
TGTGCCAGCAGCTCGGGGCGACAGGGGGGTAATGAAAAACTGTTTTTT
>NA|TRBV10-2|TRBJ1-2|NA
CASSERAGANYGYTF
TGCGCCAGCAGTGAGCGGGCCGGAGCTAACTATGGCTACACCTTC
>NA|TRBV7-9|TRBJ2-5|few
CASSPRSGYQETQYF
TGTGCCAGCAGCCCCCGCTCTGGATACCAAGAGACCCAGTACTTC
>NA|TRBV30|TRBJ1-2|NA
CAWSVLWGYTF
TGTGCCTGGAGTGTACTTTGGGGCTACACCTTC
>TRBD2|TRBV7-7|TRBJ2-5|NA
CASSLAASGGLTQYF
TGTGCTAGCAGCTTAGCGGCTAGCGGGGGGTTGACCCAGTACTTC
>TRBD2|TRBV7-9|TRBJ2-7|NA
CASSPLVMQRENYYEQYF
TGTGCCAGCAGCCCCCTCGTGATGCAGCGGGAGAATTACTACGAGCAGTACTTC
>NA|TRBV9|TRBJ1-1|NA
CASSSDSWTEAFF
TGTGCCAGCAGCTCGGACAGTTGGACTGAAGCTTTCTTT
>NA|TRBV6-5|TRBJ2-3|NA
CASSRNEDTQYF
TGTGCCAGCAGCAGAAACGAAGATACGCAGTATTTT
>TRBD2|TRBV6-2/TRBV6-3|TRBJ2-3|NA
CASSYPGLAGGFDTDTQYF
TGTGCCAGCAGTTATCCGGGACTAGCGGGGGGATTCGACACAGATACGCAGTATTTT
>NA|TRBV3-1|TRBJ1-4|NA
CASTDRTGKLFF
TGTGCCAGCACTGACCGGACGGGAAAACTGTTTTTT
>NA|TRBV24-1|TRBJ2-3|NA
CATSDFGRDTQYF
TGTGCCACCAGTGATTTTGGAAGAGATACGCAGTATTTT
>TRBD2|TRBV12-3/TRBV12-4|TRBJ2-5|few
CASSLAVAGGETRYF
TGTGCCAGCAGTCTAGCCGTAGCGGGAGGAGAGACCCGGTACTTC
>NA|TRBV20-1|TRBJ2-1|NA
CSASGGWDNEQFF
TGCAGTGCTAGTGGCGGGTGGGACAATGAGCAGTTCTTC
>NA|TRBV5-1|TRBJ1-2|NA
CASYGAGENMRYTF
TGCGCCAGCTACGGCGCGGGAGAGAATATGCGCTACACCTTC
>TRBD1|TRBV7-9|TRBJ2-7|few
CASSLQGQHYEQYF
TGTGCCAGCAGCTTACAGGGACAGCATTACGAGCAGTACTTC
>TRBD2|TRBV7-2|TRBJ2-5|NA
CASSLTGGAETQYF
TGTGCCAGCAGCTTAACGGGAGGTGCAGAGACCCAGTACTTC
>TRBD2|TRBV3-1|TRBJ2-3|NA
CASRPSGEDTQYF
TGTGCCAGCCGCCCCAGCGGGGAAGATACGCAGTATTTT
>NA|TRBV10-3|TRBJ2-5|NA
CAIGAEEGETQYF
TGTGCCATTGGGGCCGAGGAGGGAGAGACCCAGTACTTC
>NA|TRBV2|TRBJ2-5|NA
CASSPGLSGTQYF
TGTGCCAGCAGTCCAGGACTATCCGGGACCCAGTACTTC
>TRBD1|TRBV27|TRBJ2-5|few
CASSLAGGAPETQYF
TGTGCCAGCAGCCTCGCAGGGGGCGCCCCAGAGACCCAGTACTTC
>NA|TRBV7-2|TRBJ2-5|many
CASSLARQETQYF
TGTGCCAGCAGCTTAGCTAGGCAAGAGACCCAGTACTTC
>TRBD2|TRBV5-5|TRBJ2-3|NA
CASSSGLAVGGDTQYF
TGTGCCAGCAGTTCGGGACTAGCGGTCGGGGGGGATACGCAGTATTTT
>NA|TRBV9|TRBJ1-3|NA
CASSVRASGNTIYF
TGTGCCAGCAGCGTGAGGGCCTCTGGAAACACCATATATTTT
>NA|TRBV29-1|TRBJ2-1|few
CSVGKSSYNEQFF
TGCAGCGTAGGGAAAAGCTCCTACAATGAGCAGTTCTTC
>TRBD2|TRBV5-1|TRBJ2-3|NA
CASRPLLAGVTPDTQYF
TGCGCCAGCAGACCCCTACTAGCGGGGGTCACCCCAGATACGCAGTATTTT
>TRBD2|TRBV7-9|TRBJ2-5|few
CASGASGVETQYF
TGTGCCAGCGGGGCTAGCGGGGTGGAGACCCAGTACTTC
>NA|TRBV6-2/TRBV6-3|TRBJ2-1|NA
CASSYPPDLSLGENEQFF
TGTGCCAGCAGTTACCCGCCAGACCTTAGTCTCGGGGAGAATGAGCAGTTCTTC
>NA|TRBV9|TRBJ2-1|NA
CASSVPARVSDEQFF
TGTGCCAGCAGCGTCCCAGCGAGAGTGTCAGATGAGCAGTTCTTC
>NA|TRBV5-1|TRBJ2-1|NA
CASSLDPEGYNEQFF
TGCGCCAGCAGCTTGGATCCCGAGGGGTACAATGAGCAGTTCTTC
>NA|TRBV27|TRBJ2-7|few
CASRSWGNAYEQYF
TGTGCCAGCAGGTCATGGGGGAACGCCTACGAGCAGTACTTC
>TRBD1|TRBV9|TRBJ1-2|NA
CASSVWGTVNYGYTF
TGTGCCAGCAGCGTTTGGGGGACAGTTAACTATGGCTACACCTTC
>TRBD2|TRBV5-4|TRBJ2-7|once
CASSPQRLAAFREQYF
TGTGCCAGCAGCCCGCAACGACTAGCGGCTTTCCGAGAGCAGTACTTC